The next 27 T cell receptor beta chains were all read from a single sample in a study of CD8 T cells in Susac syndrome. cDNA came from around 0.5 to 1 ug RNA primed by random hexamers. One entry per CDR3 protein results from TCRdb running MiXCR on the immunoSEQ multiplex PCR reads. The table includes approximately 190,000 distinct CDR3 sequences, 95% detected once. The source material was CD8+ T cells from PBMCs. These receptors came from a human donor with Susac syndrome.

V and J are TRBV27 and TRBJ2-3; no firm D call. V was trimmed by 4 bases and J by 3 bases, leaving 11 bases between them. Germline CDR1 MNHEY, CDR2 SMNVEV (reference sequence). This CDR3 has 14 amino acids. The CDR3 loop is CASSSALVTDTQYF. CDR3 nucleotides: TGTGCCAGCAGTTCCGCCTTGGTAACAGATACGCAGTATTTT.

This clonotype was found once. The V call is TRBV6-5, the J call TRBJ2-1, with D possibly TRBD2 on 5 matching bases. The length of the CDR3 is 15 residues. V lost 0 bases to trimming and J lost 9 bases, with 15 bases between them. CDR1 is MNHEY, CDR2 SVGAGI, per germline. The CDR3 is CASSYSVISGSEQFF. CDR3 nucleotide sequence: TGTGCCAGCAGTTACTCGGTGATCTCGGGGTCTGAGCAGTTCTTC.

The CDR3 sequence is CASSIDGGGQETQYF. The CDR3 nucleotides are TGTGCCAGTAGTATAGACGGGGGGGGCCAAGAGACCCAGTACTTC. This chain uses TRBV19 with TRBJ2-5; 8 nucleotides align to TRBD2. CDR3 length: 15 residues. V lost 0 bases and J lost 1; bases outside the gene matches: 1. The V gene's germline CDR1 is LNHDA and CDR2 SQIVND (reference sequence). The full variable domain, its missing parts supplied by reference TRBV19 and TRBJ2-5, is DGGITQSPKYLFRKEGQNVTLSCEQNLNHDAMYWYRQDPGQGLRLIYYSQIVNDFQKGDIAEGYSVSREKKESFPLTVTSAQKNPTAFYLCASSIDGGGQETQYFGPGTRLLVL.

The chain recombines TRBV10-3 with TRBJ1-1; a possible D gene is TRBD1 (5 bases). This CDR3 comprises 17 residues. Germline-derived CDR1 and CDR2 are ENHRY and SYGVKD. The ends were cut back, 4 bases at V and 4 bases at J, with 22 bases in the middle. CDR3 nucleotide sequence: TGTGCCATCAGTGGTGGAGGGATCTTAAGCGGGGGCACTGAAGCTTTCTTT. It specifies CAISGGGILSGGTEAFF.

This clonotype was observed once. The chain joins TRBV7-9 to TRBJ2-7; D unresolved. This CDR3 region has 15 residues. Trimming left V 2 bases short and J 0 bases short, with 11 bases between. From germline, CDR1 is SEHNR and CDR2 FQNEAQ (reference sequence). The CDR3 loop reads CASSLISEHSYEQYF. CDR3 in DNA: TGTGCCAGCAGCTTAATTTCTGAACACTCCTACGAGCAGTACTTC.

This chain links TRBV9 with TRBJ2-1, with 7 bases that match TRBD2. J was trimmed by 8 bases and V by 3 bases; bases with no gene match: 8. The CDR3 covers 14 residues. The germline V gene has CDR1 SGDLS and CDR2 YYNGEE. The CDR3 coding sequence is TGTGCCAGCAGCGGGGGACTAACGGCCCATGAGCAGTTCTTC. This encodes CASSGGLTAHEQFF.

This sequence joins TRBV19 and TRBJ1-2, with a tentative D call TRBD1 (5 bases). Germline assignment: CDR1 LNHDA and CDR2 SQIVND (reference sequence). Trimming cost V 9 bases and J 4 bases, with 18 bases left between them. This CDR3 spans 14 amino acids. The DNA for the CDR3 is TGTGCCAGCCACGACCGGGACGGAGGCTATGGCTACACCTTC. The encoded protein is CASHDRDGGYGYTF.

V gene TRBV5-5 combines with J gene TRBJ1-6; D is undetermined. The V end lost 4 bases, the J end lost 3 bases, and 8 bases lay between the germline ends. CDR1 and CDR2 (germline): SGHKS, YYEKEE (reference sequence). The CDR3 has 14 residues. The CDR3 sequence: CASSNSRYNSPLHF. The CDR3 DNA is TGTGCCAGCAGCAACAGCCGCTATAATTCACCCCTCCACTTT.

The genes are TRBV4-1 and TRBJ1-2; 11 bases align to TRBD1. The germline V gene has CDR1 MGHRA and CDR2 YSYEKL. V lost 6 bases and J lost 5; bases outside the gene matches: 8. CDR3 size: 15 residues. CDR3 protein: CASRRTGGDVYGYTF. CDR3 DNA: TGCGCCAGCAGACGGACAGGGGGCGACGTATATGGCTACACCTTC.

The genes are TRBV13 and TRBJ2-1; D is possibly TRBD1 (6 bases). The V end lost 1 base, the J end lost 9 bases, and 16 bases lay between the germline ends. CDR3 length equals 15 residues. Germline values: CDR1 PRHDT, CDR2 FYEKMQ (reference sequence). CDR3 DNA: TGTGCCAGCAGCTTAGCCCTTCAGGGGTTAGGTGAGCAGTTCTTC. The encoded protein is CASSLALQGLGEQFF. The full variable domain, completed using reference TRBV13 and TRBJ2-1, is AAGVIQSPRHLIKEKRETATLKCYPIPRHDTVYWYQQGPGQDPQFLISFYEKMQSDKGSIPDRFSAQQFSDYHSELNMSSLELGDSALYFCASSLALQGLGEQFFGPGTRLTVL.

This CDR3 is CSARLVLAGAGELFF. The CDR3 region has the DNA TGCAGTGCTAGATTGGTGCTAGCGGGAGCCGGGGAGCTGTTTTTT. This chain connects TRBV20-1 to TRBJ2-2, with TRBD2 matching over 10 bases. The germline CDR1 and CDR2 sequences are DFQATT and SNEGSKA (reference sequence). CDR3 length: 15 amino acids. V gave up 2 bases and J gave up 6 bases; unmatched junction bases: 6.

V gene TRBV25-1 combines with J gene TRBJ1-6; D call uncertain. Trimming shortened V by 0 bases and J by 7 bases, and 10 bases separated the two germline ends. Germline assignment: CDR1 MGHDK and CDR2 SYGVNS. The CDR3 extends over 15 amino acids. CDR3 loop: CASSEYAGPNSPLHF. The CDR3 DNA reads TGTGCCAGCAGTGAATATGCGGGCCCCAATTCACCCCTCCACTTT.

This chain joins TRBV9 and TRBJ1-2; D might be TRBD1 (5 bases). The CDR3 sequence is 14 residues long. V was pared by 0 bases and J by 8 bases, with 14 bases between. CDR1 is SGDLS, CDR2 YYNGEE, per germline. CDR3 DNA: TGTGCCAGCAGCGTAGGAACAGGCGTGAAGGGCTACACCTTC. This translates into CASSVGTGVKGYTF. Full variable domain (remainder filled in from reference TRBV9 and TRBJ1-2): DSGVTQTPKHLITATGQRVTLRCSPRSGDLSVYWYQQSLDQGLQFLIQYYNGEERAKGNILERFSAQQFPDLHSELNLSSLELGDSALYFCASSVGTGVKGYTFGSGTRLTVV.

The gene calls are TRBV3-1 and TRBJ2-5; D might be TRBD2 (5 bases). This CDR3 is built from 15 residues. V lost 4 bases, J lost 0 bases, and 12 bases lay in between. Germline CDR1 LGHDT, CDR2 YNNKEL (reference sequence). The CDR3 reads CASSRETLYQETQYF. The CDR3 coding sequence is TGTGCCAGCAGCCGGGAGACCTTATACCAAGAGACCCAGTACTTC.

V and J are TRBV12-3 or TRBV12-4 and TRBJ1-1, with 8 bases lining up with TRBD1. Trimming at V came to 5 bases and at J to 4 bases, leaving 6 bases not matched to a gene. There are 14 residues in the CDR3. The CDR3 here is CASSPRTGSTEAFF. For the CDR3, the DNA is TGTGCCAGCAGTCCGCGGACAGGGAGCACTGAAGCTTTCTTT.

V is TRBV7-8 and J is TRBJ1-1; 11 bases fit TRBD1. Germline CDR1 is SGHVS and CDR2 is FQNEAQ. The J segment lost 4 bases and the V segment lost 2 bases, leaving 6 bases of the junction unmatched. This CDR3 has 16 amino acids. CDR3 in amino acids: CASSLQDRGLSTEAFF. The CDR3 nucleotides are TGTGCCAGCAGCTTACAGGACAGGGGGCTGAGCACTGAAGCTTTCTTT.

The chain couples TRBV3-1 to TRBJ2-3; 9 bases fit TRBD1. Germline trimming cut 3 bases from V and 3 bases from J; bases unmatched to any gene: 7. CDR3 length: 16 amino acids. Germline CDR1 reads LGHDT; CDR2 reads YNNKEL (reference sequence). CDR3 bases: TGTGCCAGCAGCCACAGGACAGGGGAGGCGACAGATACGCAGTATTTT. This gives the protein CASSHRTGEATDTQYF.

This clonotype was counted a single time. The V call is TRBV5-1, the J call TRBJ2-3; possible D gene TRBD2, 5 bases. Per the germline V gene, CDR1 is SGHRS and CDR2 is YFSETQ. The ends were cut back, 0 bases at V and 3 bases at J, with 11 bases in the middle. The CDR3 covers 15 residues. CDR3 sequence (DNA): TGCGCCAGCAGCTTGGTTGGCGGGCTTACAGATACGCAGTATTTT. Translated, it gives CASSLVGGLTDTQYF.

This clonotype was seen just once. The chain is built from TRBV7-9 and TRBJ2-2, with TRBD1 matching 8 bases. This CDR3 spans 16 amino acids. CDR1 is SEHNR, CDR2 FQNEAQ, per germline (reference sequence). The trim removed 6 bases at V and 7 bases at J, leaving 13 bases unmatched. The CDR3 spells CASSIGTGDFGGELFF. The CDR3 nucleotides read TGTGCCAGCAGTATTGGGACAGGAGACTTTGGCGGGGAGCTGTTTTTT.

V is TRBV15 and J is TRBJ2-2; D is undetermined. CDR3 size: 15 residues. The ends were cut back, 0 bases at V and 6 bases at J, with 11 bases in the middle. Germline V lookup: CDR1 LNHNV, CDR2 YYDKDF (reference sequence). The CDR3 nucleotides read TGTGCCACCAGCAGAGAAGGCTGGGATGCCGGGGAGCTGTTTTTT. The encoded protein is CATSREGWDAGELFF.

The CDR3 nucleotides are TGTGCCAGCAGTGAAGTCCACGAGCAGTACTTC. Translation gives CASSEVHEQYF. This rearrangement joins TRBV2 to TRBJ2-7, with D unresolved. Germline V gene lookup returns CDR1 SNHLY and CDR2 FYNNEI. The CDR3 runs 11 residues. The V end was cut by 1 base, the J end by 5 bases, with 3 bases between.

CDR3 loop: CSARDISGRDTQYF. CDR3 coding DNA: TGCAGTGCTAGAGATATTAGCGGGAGAGATACGCAGTATTTT. The chain has TRBV20-1 and TRBJ2-3; 9 nucleotides line up with TRBD2. The ends lost 0 bases at V and 5 bases at J; junction bases unmatched: 3. Looked up from germline, CDR1 is DFQATT and CDR2 is SNEGSKA (reference sequence). The CDR3 is 14 amino acids.

The genes are TRBV15 and TRBJ2-2; D is unclear. The CDR3 consists of 17 residues. Trimming left V 0 bases short and J 4 bases short, with 15 bases between. Germline CDR1 is LNHNV and CDR2 is YYDKDF (reference sequence). The CDR3 loop reads CATSRDQYGRPTGELFF. The CDR3 DNA is TGTGCCACCAGCAGAGATCAGTACGGTCGTCCCACCGGGGAGCTGTTTTTT.

This chain joins TRBV5-1 and TRBJ1-1; D is uncertain. V dropped 0 bases and J dropped 1 base, with 7 bases sitting between them. There are 14 residues in the CDR3. Germline V gene lookup returns CDR1 SGHRS and CDR2 YFSETQ. The CDR3 sequence: CASSLARANTEAFF. CDR3 coding DNA: TGCGCCAGCAGCTTGGCCCGGGCGAACACTGAAGCTTTCTTT.

This chain links TRBV19 with TRBJ2-3; D tentatively fits TRBD1 or TRBD2 (5 bases each). This CDR3 is built from 13 residues. Per the germline V gene, CDR1 is LNHDA and CDR2 is SQIVND (reference sequence). The germline V and J ends were trimmed by 6 bases and 7 bases, with 14 bases remaining between them. The DNA for the CDR3 is TGTGCCAGTAGCGGGACGATGGTAAATACGCAGTATTTT. Protein sequence: CASSGTMVNTQYF.

The V and J genes are TRBV4-1 and TRBJ2-7, with a tentative D call TRBD2 (5 bases). Germline V gene sequence: CDR1 MGHRA, CDR2 YSYEKL. The length of the CDR3 is 14 residues. Trimming cost V 4 bases and J 4 bases, with 14 bases left between them. The DNA for the CDR3 is TGCGCCAGCAGCCCCCCGGCGGGTCGGTACGAGCAGTACTTC. Its translation: CASSPPAGRYEQYF.

The chain combines TRBV24-1 with TRBJ2-7; possible D gene TRBD1, 6 bases. This CDR3 contains 12 residues. Deletions cut 6 bases from V and 6 bases from J, with 11 bases between. Per the germline V gene, CDR1 is KGHDR and CDR2 is SFDVKD. CDR3 sequence (DNA): TGTGCCACCAGTACAGGGAGCGGCGAGCAGTACTTC. Its translation: CATSTGSGEQYF.